Included here is one T cell receptor (beta chain) sequence, with context. Assay: immunoSEQ multiplex PCR; the TCRdb copy retains only in-frame clones and omits some. The sample consists of just under 750 clones, 35% to 45% of them appearing once. V dropped 4 bases and J dropped 3 bases, with 7 bases sitting between them. The length of the CDR3 is 13 residues. Germline assignment: CDR1 LGHNT and CDR2 FRNRAP. This record comes from a study of tissue T cells after allogeneic stem cell transplantation. The sequence derives from a female patient between 40 and 69 years old with steroid-refractory graft-versus-host disease after an allogeneic stem cell transplant. Part of the T cells may come from the graft donor. The rearrangement joins TRBV12-5 to TRBJ1-5, with D possibly TRBD1 on 6 matching bases. The source was rectal tissue, collected at autopsy. CDR3 nucleotide sequence: TGTGCTAGTGGTTGGACAGTCAATCAGCCCCAGCATTTT. This codes for CASGWTVNQPQHF.